Listed below are T cell receptor beta chains from one sample, sequenced in a study of preoperative IRX-2 immunotherapy in early breast cancer. Assay: immunoSEQ multiplex PCR; the TCRdb copy retains only in-frame clones and omits some. The sample consists of about 28,000 clones, approximately 80% of them appearing once. This specimen was acquired from a patient treated with IRX-2 immunotherapy. The receptors shown here come from a human donor with breast cancer. Each CDR3 is given with its conserved first and last residue. D genes are given only for firm matches. A row's size may be missing; if present it is once, few, many or a size class.

v_gene	d_gene	j_gene	abundance	CDR3nt	CDR3aa
TRBV6-8	TRBD1	TRBJ2-1	NA	TGTGCCAGCAGTAAGACCCGGGACAGGGACTACAATGAGCAGTTCTTC	CASSKTRDRDYNEQFF
TRBV7-4	NA	TRBJ2-3	NA	TGTGCCAGCAGCTTAGATGGAGGGCAGGGGTCAGATACGCAGTATTTT	CASSLDGGQGSDTQYF
TRBV11-3	NA	TRBJ2-2	few	TGTGCCAGCAGCTTTCTAGGGACGAACACCGGGGAGCTGTTTTTT	CASSFLGTNTGELFF
TRBV14	NA	TRBJ2-1	NA	TGTGCCAGCAGCCCAGATACCTACAATGAGCAGTTCTTC	CASSPDTYNEQFF
TRBV14	NA	TRBJ1-1	NA	TGTGCCAGCAGCCCACCTCTCAATCTGAACACTGAAGCTTTCTTT	CASSPPLNLNTEAFF
TRBV19	TRBD2	TRBJ2-1	NA	TGTGCCAGTAGTGAGGGAGACGGGCGGGAGAATGAGCAGTTCTTC	CASSEGDGRENEQFF
TRBV11-3	TRBD1	TRBJ1-1	NA	TGTGCCAGCAGCTTCTCCGGGACAGGGCAAATGAACACTGAAGCTTTCTTT	CASSFSGTGQMNTEAFF
TRBV29-1	TRBD1	TRBJ2-3	few	TGCAGCGAGAAACGACAGGGCGCCCGGGATACGCAGTATTTT	CSEKRQGARDTQYF
TRBV11-3	NA	TRBJ2-7	NA	TGTGCCAGCAGCCATGTCAGGGTTTTATCCTACGAGCAGTACTTC	CASSHVRVLSYEQYF
TRBV5-1	TRBD2	TRBJ2-3	NA	TGCGCCAGCACCCAGGGGCGCGGGGGGTTGGATACGCAGTATTTT	CASTQGRGGLDTQYF
TRBV7-6	NA	TRBJ2-1	NA	TGTGCCAGCACCCCCCTGGGCGGAAACAATGAGCAGTTCTTC	CASTPLGGNNEQFF
TRBV7-8	NA	TRBJ2-1	NA	TGTGCCAGCAGCTTAGTGTTGATGGGGGGGCAGTTCTTC	CASSLVLMGGQFF
TRBV19	TRBD1	TRBJ2-5	NA	TGTGCCAGTTCGAACCGACAGGGGAGCGAGACCCAGTACTTC	CASSNRQGSETQYF
TRBV18	NA	TRBJ2-7	NA	TGTGCCAGCTCACTCGGGACGGCCACCTACGAGCAGTACTTC	CASSLGTATYEQYF
TRBV11-3	NA	TRBJ2-2	few	TGTGCCAGCAGCCCTCAGGGATCATTCGGGGAGCTGTTTTTT	CASSPQGSFGELFF
TRBV11-3	NA	TRBJ1-2	NA	TGTGCCAGCAGCTTAAACTCAGGGAGCTCCCTCGGGGGCTACACCTTC	CASSLNSGSSLGGYTF
TRBV11-3	NA	TRBJ1-1	NA	TGTGCCAGCACCCTGGTTGGACACATGAACACTGAAGCTTTCTTT	CASTLVGHMNTEAFF
TRBV7-1	NA	TRBJ1-2	NA	TGTGCCAGCAGCTTAGATATGAGGGCCAGTGGCTACACCTTC	CASSLDMRASGYTF
TRBV7-6	NA	TRBJ2-7	once	TGTGCCAGCAGCTTAGGAGGTACACCCATTTCCTACGAGCAGTACTTC	CASSLGGTPISYEQYF
TRBV11-3	TRBD1	TRBJ2-7	NA	TGTGCCAGCAGCTTAGACGGGACAGGGGGGTTCGAGCAGTACTTC	CASSLDGTGGFEQYF
TRBV6-8	NA	TRBJ2-7	NA	TGTGCCAGCAGTACAGGACGCCACTCGGAGCAGTACTTC	CASSTGRHSEQYF
TRBV6-8	TRBD2	TRBJ2-1	NA	TGTGCCAGCAGTTACTGGCTAGCGGGAGGCGCCAATGAGCAGTTCTTC	CASSYWLAGGANEQFF
TRBV11-3	NA	TRBJ2-7	once	TGTGCCAGCAGCCAGAGGACCGGTTCCTACGAGCAGTACTTC	CASSQRTGSYEQYF
TRBV15	NA	TRBJ1-1	NA	TGTGCCACCAGCAGAGATCAGATGAGGGGCACTGAAGCTTTCTTT	CATSRDQMRGTEAFF
TRBV5-1	TRBD2	TRBJ2-5	NA	TGCGCCAGCAGCGGGGGGACTAGCGGGGCGCAAGAGACCCAGTACTTC	CASSGGTSGAQETQYF
TRBV6-8	NA	TRBJ2-7	NA	TGTGCCAGCAGTCCACTAATGGGCAGGCACCGACTTCACGAGCAGTACTTC	CASSPLMGRHRLHEQYF
TRBV6-8	NA	TRBJ2-7	NA	TGTGCCAGCCGTAGCGGTGAGACCTACGAGCAGTACTTC	CASRSGETYEQYF
TRBV23-1	TRBD2	TRBJ2-2	NA	TGCGCCAGCAGCCAAGCCTCTAGCGGGAAAGGCGGGGAGCTGTTTTTT	CASSQASSGKGGELFF